The rows below give T cell receptor beta chains drawn from one sample of a study of CD4 T cells in relation to SARS-CoV-2 and coronaviruses. Which antigens these TCRs recognize remains unknown. The repertoire was sequenced with immunoSEQ multiplex PCR; TCRdb's copy has only in-frame clones and lacks some. The profile covers about 36,000 clones, with about 86% appearing a single time and 6.6% taken by the ten largest. Sequencing was carried out using naive CD4+ T cells from PBMCs, cultured in vitro. The receptors here all came from an adult with COVID-19. The CDR3 runs from the conserved cysteine through the conserved F or W. The D gene is left open where the match is weak. Clone size is shown for a subset of rows, as once, few, many or a class of expanded clone.

D gene: TRBD1
J gene: TRBJ1-4
clone size: few
V gene: TRBV12-3/TRBV12-4
CDR3 DNA: TGTGCCAGCAGTCTCTCTACAGGGGTGAAACTGTTTTTT
CDR3 protein: CASSLSTGVKLFF

D gene: -
J gene: TRBJ2-6
clone size: -
V gene: TRBV19
CDR3 DNA: TGTGCCAGTAGTTCAGCAGGGTCTGGGGCCAACGTCCTGACTTTC
CDR3 protein: CASSSAGSGANVLTF

D gene: -
J gene: TRBJ2-4
clone size: -
V gene: TRBV4-1
CDR3 DNA: TGCGCCAGCAGCCAAGTACTTGGGGGAGCCAAAAACATTCAGTACTTC
CDR3 protein: CASSQVLGGAKNIQYF

D gene: -
J gene: TRBJ2-5
clone size: -
V gene: TRBV7-2
CDR3 DNA: TGTGCCAGCAGCCAAAGGACAGCTAGTATTCAAGAGACCCAGTACTTC
CDR3 protein: CASSQRTASIQETQYF

D gene: -
J gene: TRBJ2-6
clone size: -
V gene: TRBV24-1
CDR3 DNA: TGTGCCACCAGTGATTTTGGCTCTGGGGCCAACGTCCTGACTTTC
CDR3 protein: CATSDFGSGANVLTF

D gene: TRBD1
J gene: TRBJ1-1
clone size: -
V gene: TRBV28
CDR3 DNA: TGTGCCAGCAGTTCCCTAGGACAGGGAGACACTGAAGCTTTCTTT
CDR3 protein: CASSSLGQGDTEAFF

D gene: -
J gene: TRBJ2-4
clone size: -
V gene: TRBV5-8
CDR3 DNA: TGTGCCAGCGGCAGAGCCTTCAAAAACATTCAGTACTTC
CDR3 protein: CASGRAFKNIQYF

D gene: TRBD2
J gene: TRBJ2-1
clone size: once
V gene: TRBV11-2
CDR3 DNA: TGTGCCAGCAGGGGAGCGGGAGCGAACTACAATGAGCAGTTCTTC
CDR3 protein: CASRGAGANYNEQFF

D gene: -
J gene: TRBJ1-1
clone size: -
V gene: TRBV27
CDR3 DNA: TGTGCCAGCCGAGGAGTCACTGAAGCTTTCTTT
CDR3 protein: CASRGVTEAFF

D gene: TRBD1
J gene: TRBJ2-7
clone size: -
V gene: TRBV11-2
CDR3 DNA: TGTGCCAGCAGGTCCCCGGGACAGACCTACGAGCAGTACTTC
CDR3 protein: CASRSPGQTYEQYF

D gene: -
J gene: TRBJ2-5
clone size: -
V gene: TRBV15
CDR3 DNA: TGTGCCACCACCCCGAACGGGCTCGAGACCCAGTACTTC
CDR3 protein: CATTPNGLETQYF

D gene: TRBD2
J gene: TRBJ2-5
clone size: -
V gene: TRBV9
CDR3 DNA: TGTGCCAGCAGCAAGACTAGCGGGAGTTTGGTGGAGACCCAGTACTTC
CDR3 protein: CASSKTSGSLVETQYF

D gene: TRBD2
J gene: TRBJ2-1
clone size: once
V gene: TRBV11-2
CDR3 DNA: TGTGCCAGCAGCTTAGTGGCGGGAGGGTGGGATGAGCAGTTCTTC
CDR3 protein: CASSLVAGGWDEQFF

D gene: -
J gene: TRBJ2-5
clone size: -
V gene: TRBV5-1
CDR3 DNA: TGCGCCAGCAGCTTGGTGGTAGCGGAAGGACAAGAGACCCAGTACTTC
CDR3 protein: CASSLVVAEGQETQYF

D gene: TRBD1
J gene: TRBJ2-1
clone size: -
V gene: TRBV3-1/TRBV3-2
CDR3 DNA: TGTGCCAGCAGCCGACTAGGACAGGGGGGTCGGGATGAGCAGTTCTTC
CDR3 protein: CASSRLGQGGRDEQFF

D gene: TRBD1
J gene: TRBJ2-7
clone size: -
V gene: TRBV2
CDR3 DNA: TGTGCCAGCAGTGAAGGAGGGGACAGGGGGCGAGAGCAGTACTTC
CDR3 protein: CASSEGGDRGREQYF

D gene: TRBD1
J gene: TRBJ2-3
clone size: once
V gene: TRBV7-3
CDR3 DNA: TGTGCCAGCAGCCCAATGGGACAGGGGGCAGATACGCAGTATTTT
CDR3 protein: CASSPMGQGADTQYF

D gene: -
J gene: TRBJ2-2
clone size: large
V gene: TRBV6-2/TRBV6-3
CDR3 DNA: TGTGCCAGCAGTTACTCCCCCGAGGGTAGCGGGGAGCTGTTTTTT
CDR3 protein: CASSYSPEGSGELFF

D gene: -
J gene: TRBJ2-3
clone size: once
V gene: TRBV5-4
CDR3 DNA: TGTGCCAGCAGCAGACCTCCGGTTGAGGCGCAGTATTTT
CDR3 protein: CASSRPPVEAQYF

D gene: TRBD2
J gene: TRBJ2-1
clone size: -
V gene: TRBV27
CDR3 DNA: TGTGCCAGCAGTTTATTTTCGGGGGGGCTGGAGCAGTTCTTC
CDR3 protein: CASSLFSGGLEQFF

D gene: TRBD2
J gene: TRBJ2-1
clone size: -
V gene: TRBV6-5
CDR3 DNA: TGTGCCAGCAGTTGGGGGAGGGCCTCTTACAATGAGCAGTTCTTC
CDR3 protein: CASSWGRASYNEQFF

D gene: -
J gene: TRBJ2-3
clone size: -
V gene: TRBV13
CDR3 DNA: TGTGCCAGCAGCGAAAAGAACAGGCTCCGGTGGACAGATACGCAGTATTTT
CDR3 protein: CASSEKNRLRWTDTQYF

D gene: TRBD2
J gene: TRBJ2-7
clone size: -
V gene: TRBV28
CDR3 DNA: TGTGCCAGCAGTTTCTGGGCGGGAGAAAGCCGAGAGCAGTACTTC
CDR3 protein: CASSFWAGESREQYF

D gene: TRBD2
J gene: TRBJ2-1
clone size: once
V gene: TRBV2
CDR3 DNA: TGTGCCAGCAGTGAGGGACTAGCGGGAGTCAATGAGCAGTTCTTC
CDR3 protein: CASSEGLAGVNEQFF

D gene: -
J gene: TRBJ2-2
clone size: few
V gene: TRBV6-4
CDR3 DNA: TGTGCCAGCAGTGCCGCGAACACCGGGGAGCTGTTTTTT
CDR3 protein: CASSAANTGELFF

D gene: -
J gene: TRBJ2-2
clone size: -
V gene: TRBV19
CDR3 DNA: TGTGCCAGTACCGGACATAACACCGGGGAGCTGTTTTTT
CDR3 protein: CASTGHNTGELFF

D gene: -
J gene: TRBJ2-6
clone size: -
V gene: TRBV20-1
CDR3 DNA: TGCAGTGCTAGTAGGCGACTCCTGGGGGGCTCTGGGGCCAACGTCCTGACTTTC
CDR3 protein: CSASRRLLGGSGANVLTF

D gene: -
J gene: TRBJ2-1
clone size: -
V gene: TRBV6-1
CDR3 DNA: TGTGCCAGCAGTGAGATTAGCGGATCCTACAATGAGCAGTTCTTC
CDR3 protein: CASSEISGSYNEQFF

D gene: -
J gene: TRBJ2-1
clone size: -
V gene: TRBV27
CDR3 DNA: TGTGCCAGCAGTCCCTCAGGGGTCCCCTCTAACAATGAGCAGTTCTTC
CDR3 protein: CASSPSGVPSNNEQFF

D gene: -
J gene: TRBJ1-5
clone size: few
V gene: TRBV7-8
CDR3 DNA: TGTGCCAGCAGCCCCGCGGTGGGGACCCGCAATCAGCCCCAGCATTTT
CDR3 protein: CASSPAVGTRNQPQHF

D gene: -
J gene: TRBJ1-5
clone size: -
V gene: TRBV27
CDR3 DNA: TGTGCCAGCGTACTCATTACCCCCGGGCGGCACCAGCCCCAGCATTTT
CDR3 protein: CASVLITPGRHQPQHF